Shown below are 21 T cell receptor beta chains from a single sample sequenced in a study of cytomegalovirus exposure and HLA in healthy donors. A multiplex PCR was run with 60 Vbeta primers and 13 Jbeta primers. Profiled with immunoSEQ multiplex PCR; TCRdb holds only in-frame clones, not every one. The sample gives about 130,000 clones, around 70% of which show up once; approximately 2.9% is in the top ten. The material sequenced was PBMCs. These receptors were collected from a human donor in good health.

This clone appeared once. This chain joins TRBV30 and TRBJ2-1; D possibly corresponds to TRBD2 (5 bases). This CDR3 is 15 amino acids long. The V gene's germline CDR1 is GTSNPN and CDR2 SVGIG (reference sequence). Trimming removed 4 bases at V and 4 bases at J, with 17 bases between. The CDR3 sequence: CAWTMTGSPYNEQFF. CDR3 DNA: TGTGCCTGGACGATGACGGGGAGCCCGTACAATGAGCAGTTCTTC.

The CDR3 DNA reads as TGTGCATCCAGACAGACCCTGAACACTGAAGCTTTCTTT. The encoded protein is CASRQTLNTEAFF. The V call is TRBV19, the J call TRBJ1-1, with D possibly TRBD1 on 5 matching bases. This CDR3 comprises 13 residues. From germline, CDR1 is LNHDA and CDR2 SQIVND (reference sequence). The full variable domain, its missing parts supplied by reference TRBV19 and TRBJ1-1, is DGGITQSPKYLFRKEGQNVTLSCEQNLNHDAMYWYRQDPGQGLRLIYYSQIVNDFQKGDIAEGYSVSREKKESFPLTVTSAQKNPTAFYLCASRQTLNTEAFFGQGTRLTVV.

The rearrangement uses TRBV19 and TRBJ2-7; D gene ambiguous. CDR3 length: 14 amino acids. Trimming removed 2 bases at V and 2 bases at J, with 10 bases between. In germline, CDR1 is LNHDA, CDR2 SQIVND (reference sequence). The CDR3 here is CASSIFPGPYEQYF. The CDR3 coding sequence is TGTGCCAGTAGTATATTTCCAGGCCCCTACGAGCAGTACTTC. The variable domain in full, completed from reference TRBV19 and TRBJ2-7, reads DGGITQSPKYLFRKEGQNVTLSCEQNLNHDAMYWYRQDPGQGLRLIYYSQIVNDFQKGDIAEGYSVSREKKESFPLTVTSAQKNPTAFYLCASSIFPGPYEQYFGPGTRLTVT.

The rearrangement links TRBV20-1 to TRBJ1-1; D unclear. This CDR3 has 11 residues. V lost 6 bases to trimming and J lost 1 base, with 6 bases between them. Germline CDR1 and CDR2: DFQATT and SNEGSKA (reference sequence). The CDR3 coding sequence is TGCAGTGCAACCGGGAACACTGAAGCTTTCTTT. It specifies CSATGNTEAFF.

The chain carries TRBV5-1 and TRBJ1-1; D perhaps matches TRBD1 (5 bases). CDR1 is SGHRS and CDR2 is YFSETQ in the germline V gene. The CDR3 loop spans 16 amino acids. With 4 bases removed from V and 4 bases from J, the gap between germline ends came to 20 bases. The CDR3 region is CASSREGQGGGTEAFF. The DNA of the CDR3 is TGCGCCAGCAGCAGAGAGGGTCAGGGAGGTGGCACTGAAGCTTTCTTT.

V usage is TRBV9 and J usage is TRBJ2-4, with TRBD1 identical over 11 bases. The CDR3 totals 15 residues. The V and J ends lost 1 base and 12 bases, in that order; junction bases with no gene match: 9. Germline CDR1 SGDLS, CDR2 YYNGEE. The CDR3 loop is CASSVTAGDRGDQYF. CDR3 bases: TGTGCCAGCAGCGTAACTGCTGGGGACAGGGGGGATCAGTACTTC.

This clone was seen just once. The J gene is TRBJ1-1, the V gene TRBV19; possibly TRBD1 for D (5 bases). V shed 3 bases and J shed 4 bases, with 15 bases lying between them. Germline V gene sequence: CDR1 LNHDA, CDR2 SQIVND (reference sequence). The CDR3 length is 15 residues. The DNA for the CDR3 is TGTGCCAGTAGTATCCCCATGGGGGGAGGCACTGAAGCTTTCTTT. As protein: CASSIPMGGGTEAFF.

The table lists this clone with a count of one. The chain combines TRBV5-4 with TRBJ2-1, with 7 bases aligning to TRBD2. Trimming at V came to 2 bases and at J to 1 base, leaving 3 bases not matched to a gene. The V gene's germline CDR1 is SGHNT and CDR2 YYREEE (reference sequence). This CDR3 region has 15 residues. Written as DNA, the CDR3 is TGTGCCAGCAGCTTAACTAGCGAATCCTACAATGAGCAGTTCTTC. Protein product: CASSLTSESYNEQFF.

The rearrangement joins TRBV5-4 to TRBJ2-5, with TRBD1 identical over 9 bases. CDR1 SGHNT and CDR2 YYREEE come from the germline V gene (reference sequence). Trimming cost V 2 bases and J 5 bases; bases outside gene matches: 10. The CDR3 totals 16 residues. The CDR3 region is CASSFVDRGLLETQYF. The CDR3 DNA reads as TGTGCCAGCAGCTTTGTGGACAGGGGCTTGTTGGAGACCCAGTACTTC.

V usage is TRBV7-2 and J usage is TRBJ2-2; a possible D gene is TRBD1 (5 bases). This CDR3 spans 15 amino acids. Germline lookup yields CDR1 SGHTA and CDR2 FQGNSA. V was pared by 4 bases and J by 0 bases, with 9 bases between. CDR3 sequence: CASSSRTPNTGELFF. The CDR3 DNA reads as TGTGCCAGCAGCTCCCGGACACCGAACACCGGGGAGCTGTTTTTT.

In its sample, this clone was seen a few times. The chain links TRBV9 to TRBJ2-5; D may be TRBD2 (6 bases). V lost 0 bases and J lost 2, with 8 bases in between. CDR3 length: 14 amino acids. Germline CDR1 SGDLS, CDR2 YYNGEE. CDR3 sequence: CASSVGLGQETQYF. The CDR3, as DNA: TGTGCCAGCAGCGTAGGACTAGGGCAAGAGACCCAGTACTTC.

The chain employs TRBV5-1 and TRBJ2-7; D is perhaps TRBD1 (6 bases). V dropped 5 bases and J dropped 1 base, with 13 bases sitting between them. CDR1 and CDR2 from the germline V gene are SGHRS and YFSETQ. CDR3 size: 14 residues. For the CDR3, the DNA is TGCGCCAGCAGTCCGGACAGAAGGTCCTACGAGCAGTACTTC. Translating it yields CASSPDRRSYEQYF.

V and J are TRBV30 and TRBJ2-2; TRBD1 is a possible D gene (5 bases). The V gene's germline CDR1 is GTSNPN and CDR2 SVGIG (reference sequence). V lost 3 bases, J lost 4 bases, and 9 bases lay in between. This CDR3 has 13 residues. The CDR3 sequence: CAWRQQGTGELFF. The CDR3 nucleotides read TGTGCCTGGAGGCAGCAGGGCACCGGGGAGCTGTTTTTT.

The rearrangement uses TRBV11-3 and TRBJ2-1; TRBD2 matches at 13 bases. CDR3 size: 16 residues. The V segment lost 1 base and the J segment 8 bases; nucleotides outside the gene matches: 5. Germline loops: CDR1 SGHNT, CDR2 YENEEA. The DNA for the CDR3 is TGTGCCAGCAGCTTAGGAGGGACTAGCGGGATACATGAGCAGTTCTTC. Residues: CASSLGGTSGIHEQFF.

Of note for this clone: An end of the junction differs from the germline gene, which may be a read error. The CDR3 DNA reads TGTGCCCACCCTCCCTTCGGACACGAGCAGTACTTT. This codes for CAHPPFGHEQYF. This chain links TRBV5-8 with TRBJ2-7, with D possibly being TRBD1 (5 bases). Germline V gene sequence: CDR1 SGHTS, CDR2 YDEGEE. The CDR3 is 12 residues long.

The chain recombines TRBV5-1 with TRBJ2-7, with D perhaps TRBD2 (7 bases). The CDR3 is made up of 13 amino acids. Trimming removed 5 bases from V and 6 bases from J, with 15 bases in between. CDR1 is SGHRS, CDR2 YFSETQ, per germline. CDR3 sequence reads: CASRVGRGAEQYF. The CDR3, as DNA: TGCGCCAGCAGGGTCGGACGGGGGGCCGAGCAGTACTTC.

The J gene is TRBJ2-7, the V gene TRBV28; 9 bases match TRBD1. J was trimmed by 1 base and V by 5 bases; bases with no gene match: 9. The CDR3 is 16 amino acids. CDR1 is MDHEN, CDR2 SYDVKM, per germline. CDR3 region: CASSLSTGTGSYEQYF. The CDR3 bases are TGTGCCAGCAGTCTATCAACCGGGACAGGGTCCTACGAGCAGTACTTC.

The V and J genes are TRBV9 and TRBJ2-5; D may be TRBD1 (5 bases). Germline CDR1 and CDR2: SGDLS and YYNGEE. This CDR3 comprises 14 residues. Trimming stripped 0 bases from V and 4 bases from J, with 10 bases between. The CDR3 bases are TGTGCCAGCAGCGTAGAGCAGGGTGGAGAGACCCAGTACTTC. As protein: CASSVEQGGETQYF.

V is TRBV6-6 and J is TRBJ2-1, with D possibly being TRBD1 (5 bases). Germline CDR1 is MNHNY and CDR2 is SVGAGI (reference sequence). This CDR3 is built from 13 residues. V dropped 2 bases and J dropped 7 bases, with 9 bases sitting between them. The CDR3 DNA reads as TGTGCCAGCAGTTACGGTAGGGGAAATGAGCAGTTCTTC. Its protein product is CASSYGRGNEQFF.

The count of this clone is one. The chain couples TRBV5-4 to TRBJ2-1; possible D gene TRBD1, 6 bases. Trimming left V 4 bases short and J 7 bases short, with 18 bases between. The CDR3 is 15 amino acids. CDR1 and CDR2 from the germline V gene are SGHNT and YYREEE (reference sequence). CDR3 loop: CASSVPRGWGNEQFF. DNA of the CDR3: TGTGCCAGCAGCGTACCTAGGGGGTGGGGGAATGAGCAGTTCTTC.

The chain recombines TRBV6-5 with TRBJ1-2; the D is unclear. Germline V CDR1 and CDR2: MNHEY, SVGAGI. Deletions cut 3 bases from V and 6 bases from J, with 20 bases between. The CDR3 has 16 residues. The CDR3 DNA follows: TGTGCCAGCAGTTATACCACGGGAAGCCACTCGGATGGCTACACCTTC. This encodes CASSYTTGSHSDGYTF.